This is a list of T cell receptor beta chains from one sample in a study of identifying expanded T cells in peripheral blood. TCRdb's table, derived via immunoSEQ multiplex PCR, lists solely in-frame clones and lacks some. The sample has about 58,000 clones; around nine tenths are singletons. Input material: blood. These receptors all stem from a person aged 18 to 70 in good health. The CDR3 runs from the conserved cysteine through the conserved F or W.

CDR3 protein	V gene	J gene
CASSQEDYSTEAFF	TRBV4-3	TRBJ1-1
CAISDYIGTEAFF	TRBV10-3	TRBJ1-1
CASSLRAGPYEQYF	TRBV5-1	TRBJ2-7
CASKTGTSGDNEQFF	TRBV2	TRBJ2-1
CASSPFSYSGANVLTF	TRBV19	TRBJ2-6
CASQGDRLVETQYF	TRBV2	TRBJ2-5
CASSESGGSTGELFF	TRBV2	TRBJ2-2
CASSLKGLAVYNEQFF	TRBV7-3	TRBJ2-1
CASSPRGEGTQYF	TRBV18	TRBJ2-5
CASTTGAKYEQYF	TRBV28	TRBJ2-7
CASSVGGGDEKLFF	TRBV9	TRBJ1-4
CASSLVGAGIDTQYF	TRBV5-1	TRBJ2-3
CASSYASGIYNEQFF	TRBV6-5	TRBJ2-1
CASSQTGANVLTF	TRBV19	TRBJ2-6
CASSLSEGETQYF	TRBV6-5	TRBJ2-5
CASRSGTDQETQYF	TRBV5-4	TRBJ2-5
CASSSGGWTDTQYF	TRBV5-1	TRBJ2-3
CASSDSWDGNSPLHF	TRBV6-4	TRBJ1-6
CASSEYRQGSSYEQYF	TRBV25-1	TRBJ2-7
CASTMGGSTYEQYF	TRBV28	TRBJ2-7
CASSPPRVDYYGYTF	TRBV28	TRBJ1-2
CASTSDERTAMNTGELFF	TRBV10-2	TRBJ2-2
CASSPGFMNTEAFF	TRBV6-5	TRBJ1-1
CASSYRTAYSNQPQHF	TRBV5-6	TRBJ1-5
CASSLGGGETQYF	TRBV5-1	TRBJ2-5
CAWSTPDRYEQYF	TRBV30	TRBJ2-7
CASSRLQGQAFF	TRBV11-2	TRBJ1-1
CASSQDLRINYGYTF	TRBV6-4	TRBJ1-2
CASSLTSVLTF	TRBV7-2	TRBJ2-6
CASSPQTGGNEQFF	TRBV18	TRBJ2-1
CASSSWDDTQYF	TRBV27	TRBJ2-3
CAWRAPQYMNTEAFF	TRBV30	TRBJ1-1
CASSERGGTGELFF	TRBV2	TRBJ2-2
CASSLNRGFDEQFF	TRBV11-2	TRBJ2-1
CASTDRGLGEKLFF	TRBV6-1	TRBJ1-4
CASRSRRDSDEAFF	TRBV10-1	TRBJ1-1
CSVGSWGQPQHF	TRBV29-1	TRBJ1-5
CASSSGLAVYNEQFF	TRBV11-2	TRBJ2-1
CASSGGSSGTDTQYF	TRBV2	TRBJ2-3